Described below is a single TCR beta chain sequence and its context. Likely a read error: the CDR3 ends without its conserved phenylalanine or tryptophan. TCR beta VDJ and CDR3 were profiled, and genomic DNA was the template. TCRdb re-derived calls from the reads in MiXCR, one entry per CDR3 protein. The data show about 420,000 distinct CDR3 sequences, approximately 70% seen once. The CDR3 spans 11 residues. The germline CDR1 and CDR2 sequences are SGHTA and FQGNSA. The sample is drawn from a study of CD8+CD57+ T cells in acquired aplastic anemia. The clonotype originates from a human donor in good health, serving as a control. Sequenced material: sorted CD4+, CD8+, or CD8+CD57+ T cells (not recorded which) from PBMCs. The genes are TRBV7-2 and TRBJ2-2; D is perhaps TRBD2 (6 bases). The CDR3 is CARRYHGGLFY. In DNA, the CDR3 is TGTGCCAGGCGCTACCACGGGGGGCTGTTTTAC.